This TCR beta chain originates from a study of blood T cell repertoires in COVID-19. Study-level background: Italy, Spain and the United States were the sources of the convalescent and acute COVID-19 samples. The cDNA or gDNA used as material had been derived from T cells, B-cell-depleted T cells, or PBMCs.

Per the original data handling: Amplifying reference gene primers gave estimates of nucleated cell counts. TCRdb's table, derived via immunoSEQ multiplex PCR, lists solely in-frame clones and lacks some. The V and J calls and clone size are taken from that table; D and trimming were inferred from the DNA. This sample carries 100,000 to 130,000 clones, 75% to 95% of them seen once, and the ten largest clones take approximately 1.2%. CDR1 and CDR2 from the germline V gene are SNHLY and FYNNEI. The trim removed 1 base at V and 4 bases at J, leaving 4 bases unmatched. The CDR3 loop spans 15 amino acids. This clonotype was obtained from a woman aged 25 to 45 with acute or convalescent COVID-19. The chain has TRBV2 and TRBJ1-1; TRBD1 agrees at 9 bases. Sequenced input: peripheral blood. CDR3 in DNA: TGTGCCAGCAGTGAAGATCGGACAGGGGTCACTGAAGCTTTCTTT. It translates to CASSEDRTGVTEAFF.